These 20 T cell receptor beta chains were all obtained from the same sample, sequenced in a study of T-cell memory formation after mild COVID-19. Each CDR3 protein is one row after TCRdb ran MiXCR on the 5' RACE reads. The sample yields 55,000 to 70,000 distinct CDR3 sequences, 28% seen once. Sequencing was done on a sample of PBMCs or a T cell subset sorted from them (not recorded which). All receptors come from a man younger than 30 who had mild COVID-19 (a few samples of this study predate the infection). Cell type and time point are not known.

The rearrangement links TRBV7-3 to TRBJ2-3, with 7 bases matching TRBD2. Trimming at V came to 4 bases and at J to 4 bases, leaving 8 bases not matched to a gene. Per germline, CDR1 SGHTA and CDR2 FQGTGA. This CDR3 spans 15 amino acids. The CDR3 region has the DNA TGTGCCAGCAGCTCTACCGGGACTAACGCAGATACGCAGTATTTT. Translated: CASSSTGTNADTQYF.

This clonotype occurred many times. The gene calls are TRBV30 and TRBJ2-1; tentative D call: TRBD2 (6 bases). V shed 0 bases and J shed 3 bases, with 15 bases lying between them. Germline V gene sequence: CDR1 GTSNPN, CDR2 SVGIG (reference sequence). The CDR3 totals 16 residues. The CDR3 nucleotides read TGTGCCTGGAGTGTAGCTGGGACTCACTACTACAATGAGCAGTTCTTC. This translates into CAWSVAGTHYYNEQFF.

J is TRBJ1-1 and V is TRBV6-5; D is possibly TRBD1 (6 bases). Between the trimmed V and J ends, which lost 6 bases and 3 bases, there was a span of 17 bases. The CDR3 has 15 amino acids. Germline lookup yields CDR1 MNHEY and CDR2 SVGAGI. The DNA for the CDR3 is TGTGCCAGCAGCCTTTCACGGGGGGCGTACACTGAAGCTTTCTTT. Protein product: CASSLSRGAYTEAFF.

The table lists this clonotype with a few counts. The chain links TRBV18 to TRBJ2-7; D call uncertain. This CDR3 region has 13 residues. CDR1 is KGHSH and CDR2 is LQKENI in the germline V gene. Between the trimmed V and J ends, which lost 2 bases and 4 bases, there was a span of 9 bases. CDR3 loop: CASSPGLPYEQYV. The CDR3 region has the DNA TGTGCCAGCTCACCAGGGCTGCCTTACGAGCAGTACGTC.

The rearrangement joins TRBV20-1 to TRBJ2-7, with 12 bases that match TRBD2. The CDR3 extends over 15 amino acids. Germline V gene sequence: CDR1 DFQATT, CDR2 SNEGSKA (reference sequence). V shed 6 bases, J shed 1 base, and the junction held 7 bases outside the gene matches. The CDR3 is CSATLAGGTSYEQYF. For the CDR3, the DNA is TGCAGTGCCACCCTAGCGGGGGGGACGTCCTACGAGCAGTACTTC.

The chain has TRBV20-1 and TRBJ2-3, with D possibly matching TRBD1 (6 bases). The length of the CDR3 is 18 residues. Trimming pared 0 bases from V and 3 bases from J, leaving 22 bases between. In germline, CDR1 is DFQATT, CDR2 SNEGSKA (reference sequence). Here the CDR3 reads CSARDFTVGAIVTDTQYF. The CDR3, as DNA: TGCAGTGCTAGAGATTTCACTGTGGGGGCGATTGTGACAGATACGCAGTATTTT.

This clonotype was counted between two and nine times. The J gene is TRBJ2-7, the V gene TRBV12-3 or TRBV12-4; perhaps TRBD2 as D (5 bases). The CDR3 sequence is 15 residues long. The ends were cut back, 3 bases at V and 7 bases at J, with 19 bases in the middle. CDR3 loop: CASSFWSSGEGEQYF. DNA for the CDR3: TGTGCCAGCAGTTTTTGGTCATCCGGAGAGGGAGAGCAGTACTTC.

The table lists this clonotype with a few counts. The CDR3 is CASNTRRDSTDTQYF. CDR3 sequence (DNA): TGCGCCAGCAATACCCGGCGGGATAGCACAGATACGCAGTATTTT. The J gene is TRBJ2-3, the V gene TRBV4-3; D is possibly TRBD2 (6 bases). The germline V gene has CDR1 LGHNA and CDR2 YSLEER. The CDR3 consists of 15 residues. V shed 7 bases and J shed 0 bases, with 14 bases lying between them.

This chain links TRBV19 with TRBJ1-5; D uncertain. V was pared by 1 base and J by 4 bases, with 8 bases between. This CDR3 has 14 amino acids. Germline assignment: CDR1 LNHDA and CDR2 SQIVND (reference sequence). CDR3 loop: CASSIVSGNQPQHF. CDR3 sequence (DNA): TGTGCCAGTAGTATAGTTTCGGGGAATCAGCCCCAGCATTTT.

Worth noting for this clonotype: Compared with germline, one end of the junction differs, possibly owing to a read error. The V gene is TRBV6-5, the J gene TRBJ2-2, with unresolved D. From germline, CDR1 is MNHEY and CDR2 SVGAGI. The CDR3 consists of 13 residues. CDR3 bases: TGTGCCAGCAGCCCCCAGATCACCGGCGAGCTGTTTTTT. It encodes CASSPQITGELFF.

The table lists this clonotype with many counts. The chain's CDR3 is CASCDFQETQYF. The CDR3 DNA sequence: TGTGCCAGCTGTGACTTTCAAGAGACCCAGTACTTC. The chain links TRBV18 to TRBJ2-5; D gene unclear. Deletions cut 7 bases from V and 2 bases from J, with 8 bases between. Germline V gene sequence: CDR1 KGHSH, CDR2 LQKENI. The CDR3 consists of 12 residues. Using reference TRBV18 and TRBJ2-5 for the parts outside the CDR3, the full variable domain is NAGVMQNPRHLVRRRGQEARLRCSPMKGHSHVYWYRQLPEEGLKFMVYLQKENIIDESGMPKERFSAEFPKEGPSILRIQQVVRGDSAAYFCASCDFQETQYFGPGTRLLVL.

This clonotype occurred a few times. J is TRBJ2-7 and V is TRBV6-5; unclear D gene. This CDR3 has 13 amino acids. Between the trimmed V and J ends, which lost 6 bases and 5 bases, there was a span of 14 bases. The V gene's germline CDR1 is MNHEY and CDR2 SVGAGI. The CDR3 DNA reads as TGTGCCAGCAGCCCCGGTGGGTCCAACGAGCAGTACTTC. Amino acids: CASSPGGSNEQYF.

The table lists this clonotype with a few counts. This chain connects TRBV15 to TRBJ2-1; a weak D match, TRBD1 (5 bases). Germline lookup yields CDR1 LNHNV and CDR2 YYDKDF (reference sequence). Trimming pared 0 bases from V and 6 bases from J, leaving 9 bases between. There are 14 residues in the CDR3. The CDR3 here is CATSRDRQSNEQFF. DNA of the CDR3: TGTGCCACCAGCAGAGACCGACAGAGCAATGAGCAGTTCTTC. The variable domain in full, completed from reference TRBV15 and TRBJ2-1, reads DAMVIQNPRYQVTQFGKPVTLSCSQTLNHNVMYWYQQKSSQAPKLLFHYYDKDFNNEADTPDNFQSRRPNTSFCFLDIRSPGLGDTAMYLCATSRDRQSNEQFFGPGTRLTVL.

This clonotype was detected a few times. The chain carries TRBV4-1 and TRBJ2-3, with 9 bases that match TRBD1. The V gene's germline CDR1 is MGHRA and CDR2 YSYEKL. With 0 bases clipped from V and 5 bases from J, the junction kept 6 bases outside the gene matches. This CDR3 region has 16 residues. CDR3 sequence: CASSQEATGGGDTQYF. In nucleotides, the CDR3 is TGCGCCAGCAGCCAAGAGGCGACAGGGGGAGGAGATACGCAGTATTTT.

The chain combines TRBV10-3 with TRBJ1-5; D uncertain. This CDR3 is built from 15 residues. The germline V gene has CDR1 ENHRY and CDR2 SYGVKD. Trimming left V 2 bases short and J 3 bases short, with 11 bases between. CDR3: CAISEGGSPNQPQHF. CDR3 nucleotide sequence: TGTGCCATCAGTGAGGGAGGGTCCCCCAATCAGCCCCAGCATTTT.

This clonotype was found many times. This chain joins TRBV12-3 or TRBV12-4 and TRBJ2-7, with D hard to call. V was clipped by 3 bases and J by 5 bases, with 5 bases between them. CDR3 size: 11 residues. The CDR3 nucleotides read TGTGCCAGCAGTTTTGGGAACGAGCAGTACTTC. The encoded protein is CASSFGNEQYF.

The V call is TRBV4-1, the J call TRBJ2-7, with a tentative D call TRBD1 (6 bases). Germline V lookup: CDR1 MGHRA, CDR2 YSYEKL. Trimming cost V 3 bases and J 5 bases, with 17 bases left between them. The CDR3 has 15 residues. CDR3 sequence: CASSHSRQGSNEQYF. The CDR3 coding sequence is TGCGCCAGCAGCCATTCCCGGCAGGGGAGCAACGAGCAGTACTTC.

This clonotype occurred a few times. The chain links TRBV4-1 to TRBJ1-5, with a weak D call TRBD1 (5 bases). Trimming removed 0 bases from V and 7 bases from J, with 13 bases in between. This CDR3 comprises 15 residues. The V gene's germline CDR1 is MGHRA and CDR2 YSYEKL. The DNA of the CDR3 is TGCGCCAGCAGCCAAGATCCCCAGGGATGGCAGCCCCAGCATTTT. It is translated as CASSQDPQGWQPQHF.

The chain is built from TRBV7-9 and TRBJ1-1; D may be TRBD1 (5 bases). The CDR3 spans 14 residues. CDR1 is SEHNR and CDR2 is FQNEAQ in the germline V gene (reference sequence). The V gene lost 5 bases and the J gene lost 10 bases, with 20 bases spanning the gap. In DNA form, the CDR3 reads TGTGCCAGCAGCCTTGGGGGGGGAGGAGATGGAGCTTTCTTT. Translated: CASSLGGGGDGAFF.

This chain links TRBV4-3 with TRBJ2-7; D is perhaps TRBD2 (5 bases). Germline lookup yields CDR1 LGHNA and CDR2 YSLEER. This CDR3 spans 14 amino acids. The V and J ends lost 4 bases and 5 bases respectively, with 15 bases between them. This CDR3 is CASSPGVGWDEQYF. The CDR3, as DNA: TGCGCCAGCAGCCCCGGGGTTGGGTGGGACGAGCAGTACTTC.